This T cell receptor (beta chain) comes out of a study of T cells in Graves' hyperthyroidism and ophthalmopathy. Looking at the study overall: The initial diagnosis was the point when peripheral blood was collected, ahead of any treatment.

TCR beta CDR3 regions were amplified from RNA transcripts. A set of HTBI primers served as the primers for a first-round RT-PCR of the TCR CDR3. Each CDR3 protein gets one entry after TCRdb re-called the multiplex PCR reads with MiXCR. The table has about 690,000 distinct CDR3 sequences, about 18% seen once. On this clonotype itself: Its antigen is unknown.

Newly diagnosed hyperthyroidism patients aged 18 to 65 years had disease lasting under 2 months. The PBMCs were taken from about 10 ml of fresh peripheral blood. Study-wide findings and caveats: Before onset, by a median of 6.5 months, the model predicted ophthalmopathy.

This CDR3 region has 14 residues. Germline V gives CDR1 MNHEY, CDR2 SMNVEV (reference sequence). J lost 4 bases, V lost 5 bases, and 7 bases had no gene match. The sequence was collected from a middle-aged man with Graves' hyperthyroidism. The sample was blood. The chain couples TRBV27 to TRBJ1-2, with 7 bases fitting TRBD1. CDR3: CASSARQGGYGYTF. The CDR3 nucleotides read TGTGCCAGCAGTGCGCGACAGGGCGGCTATGGCTACACCTTC.